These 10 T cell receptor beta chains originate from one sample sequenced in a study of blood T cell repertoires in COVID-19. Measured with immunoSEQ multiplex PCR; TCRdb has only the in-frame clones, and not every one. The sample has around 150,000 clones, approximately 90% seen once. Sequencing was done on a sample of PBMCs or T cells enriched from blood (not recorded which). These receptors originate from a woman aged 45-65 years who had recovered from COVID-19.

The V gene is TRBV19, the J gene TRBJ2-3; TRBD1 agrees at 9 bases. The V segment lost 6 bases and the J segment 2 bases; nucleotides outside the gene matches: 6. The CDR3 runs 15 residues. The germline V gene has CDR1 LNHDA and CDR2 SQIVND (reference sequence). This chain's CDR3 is CASSTQGAPTDTQYF. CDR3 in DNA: TGTGCCAGTAGCACACAGGGGGCGCCCACAGATACGCAGTATTTT.

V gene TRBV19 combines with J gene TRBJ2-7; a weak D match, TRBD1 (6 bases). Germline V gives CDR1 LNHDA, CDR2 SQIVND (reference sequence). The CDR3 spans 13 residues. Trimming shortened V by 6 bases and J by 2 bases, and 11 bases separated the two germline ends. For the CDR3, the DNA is TGTGCCAGTAGCCAGGGACATCCCTACGAGCAGTACTTC. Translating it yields CASSQGHPYEQYF.

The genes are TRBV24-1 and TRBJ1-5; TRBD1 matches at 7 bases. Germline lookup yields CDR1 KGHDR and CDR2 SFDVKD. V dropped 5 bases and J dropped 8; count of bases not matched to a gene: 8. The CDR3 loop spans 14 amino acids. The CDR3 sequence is CATSGGQPQEPQHF. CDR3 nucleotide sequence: TGTGCCACCAGTGGGGGACAGCCCCAAGAGCCCCAGCATTTT.

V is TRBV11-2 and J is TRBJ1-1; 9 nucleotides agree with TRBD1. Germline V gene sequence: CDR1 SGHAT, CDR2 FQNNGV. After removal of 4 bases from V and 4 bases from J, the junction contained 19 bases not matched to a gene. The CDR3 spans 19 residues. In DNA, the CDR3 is TGTGCCAGCAGCTCTTTCGGGCGACGGACAGGGGTCGGTGGCACTGAAGCTTTCTTT. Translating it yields CASSSFGRRTGVGGTEAFF.

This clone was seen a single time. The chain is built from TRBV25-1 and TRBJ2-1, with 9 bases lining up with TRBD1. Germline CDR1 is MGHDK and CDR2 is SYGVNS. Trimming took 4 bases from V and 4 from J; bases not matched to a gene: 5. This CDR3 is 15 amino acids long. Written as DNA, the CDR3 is TGTGCCAGCAGTGGACGGGACAGGGATTACAATGAGCAGTTCTTC. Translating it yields CASSGRDRDYNEQFF.

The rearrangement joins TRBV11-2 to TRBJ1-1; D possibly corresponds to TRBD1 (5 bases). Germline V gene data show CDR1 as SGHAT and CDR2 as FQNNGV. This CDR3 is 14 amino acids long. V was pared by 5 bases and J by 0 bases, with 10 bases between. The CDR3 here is CASSLRVMNTEAFF. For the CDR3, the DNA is TGTGCCAGCAGCCTCAGGGTGATGAACACTGAAGCTTTCTTT.

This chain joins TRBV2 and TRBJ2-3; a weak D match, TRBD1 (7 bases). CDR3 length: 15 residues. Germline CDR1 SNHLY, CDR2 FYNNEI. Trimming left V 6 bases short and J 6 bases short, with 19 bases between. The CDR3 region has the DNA TGTGCCAGCAGCCCAGGGGGACGGGGGCTGGATACGCAGTATTTT. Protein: CASSPGGRGLDTQYF.

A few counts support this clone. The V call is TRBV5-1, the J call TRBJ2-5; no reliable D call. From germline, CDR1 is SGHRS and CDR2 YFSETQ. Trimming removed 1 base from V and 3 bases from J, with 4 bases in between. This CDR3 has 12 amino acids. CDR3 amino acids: CASSLTEETQYF. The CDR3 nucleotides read TGCGCCAGCAGCTTGACGGAAGAGACCCAGTACTTC.

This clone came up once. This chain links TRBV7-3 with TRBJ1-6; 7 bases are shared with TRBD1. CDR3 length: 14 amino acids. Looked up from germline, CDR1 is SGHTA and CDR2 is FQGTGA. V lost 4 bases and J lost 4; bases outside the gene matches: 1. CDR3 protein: CASSWGQYNSPLHF. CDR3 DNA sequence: TGTGCCAGCAGCTGGGGACAGTATAATTCACCCCTCCACTTT.

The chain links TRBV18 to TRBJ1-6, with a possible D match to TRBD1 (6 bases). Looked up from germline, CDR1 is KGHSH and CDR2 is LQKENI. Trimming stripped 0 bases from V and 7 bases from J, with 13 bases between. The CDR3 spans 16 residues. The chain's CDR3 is CASSPPGTNLNSPLHF. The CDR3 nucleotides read TGTGCCAGCTCACCACCTGGGACAAACTTGAATTCACCCCTCCACTTT.